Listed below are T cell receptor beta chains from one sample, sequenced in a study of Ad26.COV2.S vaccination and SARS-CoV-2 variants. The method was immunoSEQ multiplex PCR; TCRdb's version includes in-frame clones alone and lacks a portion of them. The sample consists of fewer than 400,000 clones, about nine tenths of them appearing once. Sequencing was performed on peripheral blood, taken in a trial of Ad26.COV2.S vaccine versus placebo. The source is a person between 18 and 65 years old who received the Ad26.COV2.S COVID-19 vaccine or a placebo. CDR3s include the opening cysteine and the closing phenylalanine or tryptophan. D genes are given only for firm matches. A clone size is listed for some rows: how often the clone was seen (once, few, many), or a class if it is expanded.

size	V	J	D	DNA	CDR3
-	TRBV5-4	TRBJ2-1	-	TGTGCCAGCCGCTCAGGCCCCAGCTCCTACAATGAGCAGTTCTTC	CASRSGPSSYNEQFF
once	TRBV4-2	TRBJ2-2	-	TGTGCCAGCAGCCAAGTTATGGGAGACACCGGGGAGCTGTTTTTT	CASSQVMGDTGELFF
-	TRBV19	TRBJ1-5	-	TGTGCCAGTAGTATAGTCAGGGCGCGACAGCCCCAGCATTTT	CASSIVRARQPQHF
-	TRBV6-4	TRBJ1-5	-	TGTGCCAGCAGTGTAGACTTGGATCAGCCCCAGCATTTT	CASSVDLDQPQHF
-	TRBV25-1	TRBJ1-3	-	TGTGCCAGCAGGACTGGGGTCGGAAACACCATATATTTT	CASRTGVGNTIYF
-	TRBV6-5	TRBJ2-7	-	TGTGCCAGCAGCCCCGAGGACGAGCTTTACGAGCAGTACTTC	CASSPEDELYEQYF
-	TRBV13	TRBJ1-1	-	TGTGCCAGCCTGCAGGGTAACACTGAAGCTTTCTTT	CASLQGNTEAFF
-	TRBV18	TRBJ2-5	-	TGTGCCAGCTCACCATACCCTCCAGGGGTAGTGGAGACCCAGTACTTC	CASSPYPPGVVETQYF
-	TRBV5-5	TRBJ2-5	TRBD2	TGTGCCAGCAGCTTGTCAGGTACTAGCGTACAAGAGACCCAGTACTTC	CASSLSGTSVQETQYF
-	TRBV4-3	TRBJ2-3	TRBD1	TGCGCCAGCAGCCGCGGACAGGCGTGGGGCACAGATACGCAGTATTTT	CASSRGQAWGTDTQYF
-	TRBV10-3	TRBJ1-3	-	TGTGCCACCAAGTCGGCAGACTCTGGAAACACCATATATTTT	CATKSADSGNTIYF
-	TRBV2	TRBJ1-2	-	TGTGCCAGCCAGACGGGAGCCTATGGCTACACCTTC	CASQTGAYGYTF
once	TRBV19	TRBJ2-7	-	TGTGCCAGTAGTGCGTGGGGGCCCACCCCCGAGCAGTACTTC	CASSAWGPTPEQYF
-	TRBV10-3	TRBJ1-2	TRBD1	TGTGCCATCCAGGACAGGGGAGGCATCTATGGCTACACCTTC	CAIQDRGGIYGYTF
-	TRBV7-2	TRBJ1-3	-	TGTGCCAGCAGCTTCGGTCGGGACGGGTCGAACACCATATATTTT	CASSFGRDGSNTIYF
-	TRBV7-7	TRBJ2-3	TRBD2	TGTGCCAGCAGCGAGGGACTAGCGCGCACAGATACGCAGTATTTT	CASSEGLARTDTQYF
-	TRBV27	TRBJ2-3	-	TGTGCCAGCAGTTTTAGGACATCCACAGATACGCAGTATTTT	CASSFRTSTDTQYF
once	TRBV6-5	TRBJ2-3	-	TGTGCCAGCAGTTACAAGGGGACCAGCTCAGATACGCAGTATTTT	CASSYKGTSSDTQYF
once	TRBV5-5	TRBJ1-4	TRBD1	TGTGCCAGCAGCACGGGACAGGGGGCGGTTCGCTATGAAAAACTGTTTTTT	CASSTGQGAVRYEKLFF
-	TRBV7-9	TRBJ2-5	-	TGTGCCAGCAGCTCCCTCGGGGCAGCGAGCCAAGAGACCCAGTACTTC	CASSSLGAASQETQYF
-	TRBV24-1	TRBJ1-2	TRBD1	TGTGCCACCAGTGATGTGGACAGGCGGGGCTACACCTTC	CATSDVDRRGYTF
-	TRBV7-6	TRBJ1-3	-	TGTGCCAGCAGCTTAGCTCACACTCTCTCTGGAAACACCATATATTTT	CASSLAHTLSGNTIYF
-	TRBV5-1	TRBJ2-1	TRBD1	TGCGCCAGCAGCTCAATAGGCCGGGACAGGGTCGTAGAGCAGTTCTTC	CASSSIGRDRVVEQFF
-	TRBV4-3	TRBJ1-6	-	TGCGCCAGCAGCCAAGACAGGGACAATAATTCACCCCTCCACTTT	CASSQDRDNNSPLHF
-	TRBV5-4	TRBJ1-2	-	TGTGCCAGCACCTCGTTTCGGGGGCGGGGCTATGGCTACACCTTC	CASTSFRGRGYGYTF
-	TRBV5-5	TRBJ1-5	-	TGTGCCAGCAGCGTCGGACAGTATAGCAATCAGCCCCAGCATTTT	CASSVGQYSNQPQHF
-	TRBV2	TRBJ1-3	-	TGTGCCAGCAGTGGGAGGTCCCTCTCTGGAAACACCATATATTTT	CASSGRSLSGNTIYF
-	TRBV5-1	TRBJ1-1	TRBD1	TGCGCCAGCAGATTAGACAGGGGGTTAATGAACACTGAAGCTTTCTTT	CASRLDRGLMNTEAFF
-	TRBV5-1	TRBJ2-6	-	TGCGCCAGTACCACGGGGGGACAGTTAACCTCTGGGGCCAACGTCCTGACTTTC	CASTTGGQLTSGANVLTF
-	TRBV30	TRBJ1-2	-	TGTGCCTGGAGTGTGTACAGCCGGCATGGCTACACCTTC	CAWSVYSRHGYTF
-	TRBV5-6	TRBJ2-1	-	TGTGCCAGCAGCTTGGTAGGCTGGGCGGATGAGCAGTTCTTC	CASSLVGWADEQFF
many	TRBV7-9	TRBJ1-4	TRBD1	TGTGCCAGCAGTTTAACAGGGGGCGCATATGAAAAACTGTTTTTT	CASSLTGGAYEKLFF
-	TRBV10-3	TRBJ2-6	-	TGTGCCATCAGCCCTGGGATCCTTAAGTCTGGGGCCAACGTCCTGACTTTC	CAISPGILKSGANVLTF
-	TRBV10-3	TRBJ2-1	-	TGTGCCATCAGTGAGTCTGGGAGCAGGGAGCACAATGAGCAGTTCTTC	CAISESGSREHNEQFF
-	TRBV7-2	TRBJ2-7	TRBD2	TGTGCCAGCAGCTTAGCCGGGACTAGCGGGGGGGCCTACGAGCAGTACTTC	CASSLAGTSGGAYEQYF
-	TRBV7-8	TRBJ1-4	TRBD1	TGTGCCAGCAGTCGAGAAGGGACAGAAGATGAAAAACTGTTTTTT	CASSREGTEDEKLFF
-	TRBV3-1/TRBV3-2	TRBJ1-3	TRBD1	TGTGCCAGCAGCCCAAGGACAGGGGACACTGGAAACACCATATATTTT	CASSPRTGDTGNTIYF
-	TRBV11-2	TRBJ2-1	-	TGTGCCAGCAGCTTAGTCCCACAGTGGGGAAATGAGCAGTTCTTC	CASSLVPQWGNEQFF
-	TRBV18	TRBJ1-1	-	TGTGCCAGCTCACCCTTTGAAGGGGTTCAGGACACTGAAGCTTTCTTT	CASSPFEGVQDTEAFF
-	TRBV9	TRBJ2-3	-	TGTGCCAGCAGCGTATCCGGGGGTGGGGATACGCAGTATTTT	CASSVSGGGDTQYF